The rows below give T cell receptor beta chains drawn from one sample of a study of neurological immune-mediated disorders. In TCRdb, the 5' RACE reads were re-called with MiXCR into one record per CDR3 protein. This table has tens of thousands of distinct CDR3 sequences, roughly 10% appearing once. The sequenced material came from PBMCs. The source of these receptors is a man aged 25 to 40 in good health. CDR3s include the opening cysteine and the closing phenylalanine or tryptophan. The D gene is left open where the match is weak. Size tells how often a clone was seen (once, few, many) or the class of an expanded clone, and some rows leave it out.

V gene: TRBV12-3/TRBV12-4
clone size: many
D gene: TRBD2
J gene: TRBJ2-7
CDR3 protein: CASSPISGRLTYEQYF
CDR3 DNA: TGTGCCAGCAGTCCGATTAGCGGGAGGCTCACCTACGAGCAGTACTTC

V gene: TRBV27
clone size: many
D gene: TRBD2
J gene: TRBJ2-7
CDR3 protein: CASVPPGLAGGVYEQYF
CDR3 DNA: TGTGCCAGCGTACCCCCGGGACTAGCGGGAGGGGTTTACGAGCAGTACTTC

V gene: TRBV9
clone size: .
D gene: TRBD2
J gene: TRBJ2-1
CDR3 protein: CASSGGLAGAGGVYNEQFF
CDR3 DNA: TGTGCCAGCAGCGGGGGACTAGCGGGAGCTGGGGGAGTGTACAATGAGCAGTTCTTC

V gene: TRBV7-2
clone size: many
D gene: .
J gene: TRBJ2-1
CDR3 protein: CASSPQVGGRTPYNEQFF
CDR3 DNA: TGTGCCAGCAGCCCGCAAGTAGGGGGGAGAACCCCCTACAATGAGCAGTTCTTC

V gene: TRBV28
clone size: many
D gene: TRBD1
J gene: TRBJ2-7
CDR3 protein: CASSSGTGTYEQYF
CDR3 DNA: TGTGCCAGCAGTTCCGGGACAGGTACCTACGAGCAGTACTTC

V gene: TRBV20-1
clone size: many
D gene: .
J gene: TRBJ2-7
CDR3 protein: CSAVIRPAYEQYF
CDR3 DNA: TGCAGTGCCGTTATCCGGCCCGCCTACGAGCAGTACTTC

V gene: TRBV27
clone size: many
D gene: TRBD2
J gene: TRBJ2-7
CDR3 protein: CASSFLGSGSSAYEQYF
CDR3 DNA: TGTGCCAGCAGTTTTCTTGGTAGCGGGAGCTCTGCCTACGAGCAGTACTTC

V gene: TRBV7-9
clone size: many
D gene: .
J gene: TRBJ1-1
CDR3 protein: CASSARDKEAFF
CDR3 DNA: TGTGCCAGCAGCGCCCGGGACAAGGAAGCTTTCTTT

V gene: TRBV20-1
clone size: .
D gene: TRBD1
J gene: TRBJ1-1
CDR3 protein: CSAPQGVNTEAFF
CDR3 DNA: TGCAGTGCTCCACAGGGGGTGAACACTGAAGCTTTCTTT

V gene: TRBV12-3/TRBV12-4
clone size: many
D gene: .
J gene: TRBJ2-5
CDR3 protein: CASSLGVSKETQYF
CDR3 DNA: TGTGCCAGCAGTTTAGGCGTGTCGAAAGAGACCCAGTACTTC

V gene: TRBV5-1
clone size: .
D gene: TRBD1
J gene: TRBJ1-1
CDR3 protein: CASSFMGQMNTEAFF
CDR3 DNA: TGCGCCAGCAGCTTTATGGGACAGATGAACACTGAAGCTTTCTTT

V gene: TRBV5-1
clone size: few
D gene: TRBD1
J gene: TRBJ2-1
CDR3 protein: CASSHRDRGYNEQFF
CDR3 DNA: TGCGCCAGCAGCCACCGGGACAGGGGCTACAATGAGCAGTTCTTC

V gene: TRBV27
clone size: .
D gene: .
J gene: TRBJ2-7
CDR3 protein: CASSLLGKYEQYF
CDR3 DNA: TGTGCCAGCAGCCTTTTGGGGAAATACGAGCAGTACTTC

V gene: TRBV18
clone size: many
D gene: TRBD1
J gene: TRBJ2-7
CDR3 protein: CASSPSRQGSTFYEQYF
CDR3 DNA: TGTGCCAGCTCACCGAGCCGACAGGGGTCTACGTTCTACGAGCAGTACTTC

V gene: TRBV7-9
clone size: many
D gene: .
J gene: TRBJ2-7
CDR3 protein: CASSRDAGYEQYF
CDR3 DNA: TGTGCCAGCAGCCGTGACGCGGGCTACGAGCAGTACTTC

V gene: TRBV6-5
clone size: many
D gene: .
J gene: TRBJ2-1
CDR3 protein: CASSYRFAGPYNEQFF
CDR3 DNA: TGTGCCAGCAGTTACCGGTTTGCGGGACCCTACAATGAGCAGTTCTTC

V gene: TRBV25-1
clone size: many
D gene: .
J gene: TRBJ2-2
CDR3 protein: CASSEYVEGVGNGELFF
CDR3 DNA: TGTGCCAGCAGTGAATATGTAGAGGGGGTCGGTAACGGGGAGCTGTTTTTT

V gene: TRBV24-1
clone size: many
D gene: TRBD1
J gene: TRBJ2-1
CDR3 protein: CATSGAPGTGASYNEQFF
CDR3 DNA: TGTGCCACCAGTGGAGCTCCCGGGACAGGGGCCTCCTACAATGAGCAGTTCTTC

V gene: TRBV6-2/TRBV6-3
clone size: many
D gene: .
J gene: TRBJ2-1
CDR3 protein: CASSHFLSSFGHNEQFF
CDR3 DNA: TGTGCCAGCAGTCACTTCCTCAGCTCATTTGGTCACAATGAGCAGTTCTTC

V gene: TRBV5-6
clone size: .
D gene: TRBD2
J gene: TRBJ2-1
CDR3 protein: CASSPYWREGHNEQFF
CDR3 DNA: TGTGCCAGCAGCCCCTACTGGCGGGAGGGCCACAATGAGCAGTTCTTC

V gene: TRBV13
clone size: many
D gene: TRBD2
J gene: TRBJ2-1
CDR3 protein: CASRRRPGLPHENEQFF
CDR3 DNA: TGTGCCAGCAGAAGAAGACCGGGACTACCCCATGAGAATGAGCAGTTCTTC

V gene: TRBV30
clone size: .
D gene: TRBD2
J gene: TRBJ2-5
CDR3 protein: CAWSGGSETQYF
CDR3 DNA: TGTGCCTGGAGTGGCGGGAGTGAGACCCAGTACTTC

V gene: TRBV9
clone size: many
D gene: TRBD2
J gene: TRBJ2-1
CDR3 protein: CASSVGWNSGRNEQFF
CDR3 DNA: TGTGCCAGCAGCGTAGGTTGGAATAGCGGGCGTAATGAGCAGTTCTTC

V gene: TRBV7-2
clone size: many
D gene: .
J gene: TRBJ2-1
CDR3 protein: CASSLGGAPWDEQFF
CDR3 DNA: TGTGCCAGCAGCTTAGGGGGGGCCCCCTGGGATGAGCAGTTCTTC

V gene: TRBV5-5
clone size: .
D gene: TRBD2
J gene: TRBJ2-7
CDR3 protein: CVSSWTTIGRSYEQYF
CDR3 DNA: TGTGTCAGCAGCTGGACCACTATCGGGAGGTCCTACGAGCAGTACTTC

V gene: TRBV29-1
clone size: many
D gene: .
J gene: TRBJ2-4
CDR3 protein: CSVRDGNIQYF
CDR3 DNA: TGCAGCGTTAGAGACGGAAACATTCAGTACTTC

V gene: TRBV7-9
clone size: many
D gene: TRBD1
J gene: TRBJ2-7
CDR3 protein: CASIPRDRIHEQYF
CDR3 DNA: TGTGCCAGCATCCCCCGGGACAGGATCCACGAGCAGTACTTC

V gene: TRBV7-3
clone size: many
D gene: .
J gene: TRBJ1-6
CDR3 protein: CASSLRQGNSPLHF
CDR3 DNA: TGTGCCAGCAGCTTAAGGCAGGGGAATTCACCCCTCCACTTT

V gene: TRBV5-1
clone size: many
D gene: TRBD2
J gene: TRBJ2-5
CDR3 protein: CASSLSSGRAETQYF
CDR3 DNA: TGCGCCAGCAGCTTGAGCAGCGGGAGGGCCGAGACCCAGTACTTC

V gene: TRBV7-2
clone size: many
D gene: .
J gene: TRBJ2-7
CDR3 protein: CASSPPGEVGYEQYF
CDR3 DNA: TGTGCCAGCAGCCCCCCCGGGGAGGTGGGCTACGAGCAGTACTTC

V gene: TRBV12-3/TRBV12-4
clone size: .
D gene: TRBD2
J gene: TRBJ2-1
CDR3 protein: CASTPRGRGTSGIHNEQFF
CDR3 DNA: TGTGCCAGCACCCCACGGGGGAGAGGTACTAGCGGGATTCACAATGAGCAGTTCTTC